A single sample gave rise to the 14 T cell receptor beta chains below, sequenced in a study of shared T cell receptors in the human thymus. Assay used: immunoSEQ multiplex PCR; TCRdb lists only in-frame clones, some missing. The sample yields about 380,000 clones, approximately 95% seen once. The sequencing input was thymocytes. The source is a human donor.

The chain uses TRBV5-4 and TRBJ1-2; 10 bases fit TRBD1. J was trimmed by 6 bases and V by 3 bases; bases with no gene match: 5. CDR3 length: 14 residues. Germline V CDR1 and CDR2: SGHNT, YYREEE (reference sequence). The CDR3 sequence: CASSSDRGQDGYTF. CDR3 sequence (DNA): TGTGCCAGCAGCTCAGACAGGGGGCAGGATGGCTACACCTTC.

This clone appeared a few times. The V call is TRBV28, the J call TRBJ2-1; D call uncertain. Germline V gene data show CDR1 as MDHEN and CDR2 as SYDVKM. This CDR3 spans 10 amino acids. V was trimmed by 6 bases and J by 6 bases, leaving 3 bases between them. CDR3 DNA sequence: TGTGCCAGCAGCATCAATGAGCAGTTCTTC. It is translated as CASSINEQFF. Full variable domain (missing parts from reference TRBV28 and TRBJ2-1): DVKVTQSSRYLVKRTGEKVFLECVQDMDHENMFWYRQDPGLGLRLIYFSYDVKMKEKGDIPEGYSVSREKKERFSLILESASTNQTSMYLCASSINEQFFGPGTRLTVL.

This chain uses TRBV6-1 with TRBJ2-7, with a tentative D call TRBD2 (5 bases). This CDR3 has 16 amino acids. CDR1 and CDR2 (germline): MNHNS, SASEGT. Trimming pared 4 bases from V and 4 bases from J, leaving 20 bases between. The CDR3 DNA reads TGTGCCAGCAGTGGCGCTTTTCCCGGGAACACTTACGAGCAGTACTTC. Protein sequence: CASSGAFPGNTYEQYF.

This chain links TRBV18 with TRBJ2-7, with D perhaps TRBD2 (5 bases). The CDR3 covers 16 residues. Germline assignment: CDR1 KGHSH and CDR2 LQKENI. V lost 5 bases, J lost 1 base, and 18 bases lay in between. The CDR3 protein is CASSDRRGPPSYEQYF. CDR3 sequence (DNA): TGTGCCAGCTCAGACCGAAGAGGGCCCCCTTCCTACGAGCAGTACTTC.

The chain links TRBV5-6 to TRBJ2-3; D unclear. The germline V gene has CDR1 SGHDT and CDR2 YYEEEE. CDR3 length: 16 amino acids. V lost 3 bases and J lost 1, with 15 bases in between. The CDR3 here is CASSSSATARTDTQYF. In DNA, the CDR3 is TGTGCCAGCAGCTCGTCGGCCACCGCCCGCACAGATACGCAGTATTTT.

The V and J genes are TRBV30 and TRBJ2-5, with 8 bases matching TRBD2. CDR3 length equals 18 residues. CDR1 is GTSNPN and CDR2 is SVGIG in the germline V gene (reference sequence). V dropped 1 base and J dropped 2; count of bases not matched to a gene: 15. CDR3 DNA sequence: TGTGCCTGGAGTGGGCGCCATAATGTGTCGGGAGGGCAAGAGACCCAGTACTTC. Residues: CAWSGRHNVSGGQETQYF.

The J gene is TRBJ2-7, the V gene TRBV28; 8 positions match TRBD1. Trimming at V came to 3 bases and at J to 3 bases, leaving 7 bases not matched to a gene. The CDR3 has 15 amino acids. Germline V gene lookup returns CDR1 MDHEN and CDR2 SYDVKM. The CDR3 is CASSFYGQGGYEQYF. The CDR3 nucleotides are TGTGCCAGCAGTTTTTATGGACAGGGCGGCTACGAGCAGTACTTC.

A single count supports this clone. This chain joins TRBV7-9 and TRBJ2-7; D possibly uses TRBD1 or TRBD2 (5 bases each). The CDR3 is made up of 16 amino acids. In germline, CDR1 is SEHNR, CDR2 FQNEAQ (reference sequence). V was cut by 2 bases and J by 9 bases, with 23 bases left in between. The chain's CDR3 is CASSLNWDGGWEGQYF. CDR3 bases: TGTGCCAGCAGCTTAAACTGGGACGGCGGATGGGAAGGGCAGTACTTC.

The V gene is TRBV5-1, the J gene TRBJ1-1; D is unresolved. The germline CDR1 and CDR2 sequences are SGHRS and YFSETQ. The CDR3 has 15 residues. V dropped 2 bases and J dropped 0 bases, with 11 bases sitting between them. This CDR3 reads CASSFNDRMNTEAFF. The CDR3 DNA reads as TGCGCCAGCAGCTTTAATGATCGTATGAACACTGAAGCTTTCTTT.

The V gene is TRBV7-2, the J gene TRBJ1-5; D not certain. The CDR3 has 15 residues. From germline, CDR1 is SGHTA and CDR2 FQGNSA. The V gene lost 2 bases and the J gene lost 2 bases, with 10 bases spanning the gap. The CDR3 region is CASSLSRRRNQPQHF. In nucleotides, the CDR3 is TGTGCCAGCAGCTTAAGTCGGCGCCGCAATCAGCCCCAGCATTTT.

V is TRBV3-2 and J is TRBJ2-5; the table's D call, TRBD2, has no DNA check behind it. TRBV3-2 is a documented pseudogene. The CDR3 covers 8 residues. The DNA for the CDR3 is TGTGCCAGCAGCCCTACCTACTTC. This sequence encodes CASSPTYF.

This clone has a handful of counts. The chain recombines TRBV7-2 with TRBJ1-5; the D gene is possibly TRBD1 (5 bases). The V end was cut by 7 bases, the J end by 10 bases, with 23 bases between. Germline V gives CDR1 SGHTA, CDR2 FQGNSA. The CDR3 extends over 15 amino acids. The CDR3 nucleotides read TGTGCCAGCAACCACTACGGGGCAGCGGGTAGTCCCCAGCATTTT. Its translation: CASNHYGAAGSPQHF.

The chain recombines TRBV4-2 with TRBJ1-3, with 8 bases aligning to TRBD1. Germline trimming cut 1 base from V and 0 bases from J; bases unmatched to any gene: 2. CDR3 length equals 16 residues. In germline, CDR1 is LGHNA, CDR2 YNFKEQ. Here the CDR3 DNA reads TGTGCCAGCAGCCAAGGCAGGGGGCCCTCTGGAAACACCATATATTTT. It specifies CASSQGRGPSGNTIYF.

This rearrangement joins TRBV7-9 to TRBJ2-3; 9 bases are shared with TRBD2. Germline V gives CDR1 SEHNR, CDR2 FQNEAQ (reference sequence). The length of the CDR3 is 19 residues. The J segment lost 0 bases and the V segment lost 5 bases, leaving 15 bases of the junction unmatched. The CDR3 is CASSEKKGSGSASTDTQYF. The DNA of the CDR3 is TGTGCCAGCAGCGAGAAAAAAGGTAGCGGGAGCGCTAGCACAGATACGCAGTATTTT.